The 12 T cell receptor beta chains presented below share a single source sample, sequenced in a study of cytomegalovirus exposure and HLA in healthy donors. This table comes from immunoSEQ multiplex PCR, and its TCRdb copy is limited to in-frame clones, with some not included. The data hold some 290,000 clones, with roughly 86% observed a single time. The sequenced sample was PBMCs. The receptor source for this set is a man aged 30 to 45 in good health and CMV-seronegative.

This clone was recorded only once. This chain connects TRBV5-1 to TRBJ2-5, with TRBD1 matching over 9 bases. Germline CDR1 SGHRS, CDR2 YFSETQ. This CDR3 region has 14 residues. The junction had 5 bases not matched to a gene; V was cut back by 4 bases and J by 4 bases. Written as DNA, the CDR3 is TGCGCCAGCAGCAACAGACAGGGGGGAGAGACCCAGTACTTC. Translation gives CASSNRQGGETQYF.

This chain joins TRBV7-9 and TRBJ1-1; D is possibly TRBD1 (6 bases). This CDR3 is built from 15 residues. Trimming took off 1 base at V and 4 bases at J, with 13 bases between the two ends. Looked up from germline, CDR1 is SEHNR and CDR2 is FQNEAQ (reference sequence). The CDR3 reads CASSLVGGAITEAFF. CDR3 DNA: TGTGCCAGCAGCTTAGTCGGGGGGGCGATCACTGAAGCTTTCTTT.

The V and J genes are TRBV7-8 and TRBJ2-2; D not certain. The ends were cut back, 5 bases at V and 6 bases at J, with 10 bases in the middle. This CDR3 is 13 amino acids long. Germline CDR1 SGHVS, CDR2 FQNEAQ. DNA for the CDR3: TGTGCCAGCAGCCGAGCTGTTCCCGGGGAGCTGTTTTTT. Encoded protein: CASSRAVPGELFF.

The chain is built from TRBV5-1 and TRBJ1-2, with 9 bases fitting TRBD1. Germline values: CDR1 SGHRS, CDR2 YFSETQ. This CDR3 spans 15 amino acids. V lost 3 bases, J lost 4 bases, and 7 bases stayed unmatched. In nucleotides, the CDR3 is TGCGCCAGCAGCTCGGGACAGGGATCACTCTATGGCTACACCTTC. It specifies CASSSGQGSLYGYTF.

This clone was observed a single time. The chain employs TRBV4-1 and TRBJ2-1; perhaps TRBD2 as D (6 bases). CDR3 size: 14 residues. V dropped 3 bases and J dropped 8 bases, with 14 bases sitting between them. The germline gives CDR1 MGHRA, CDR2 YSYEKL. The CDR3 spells CASSQPTSSDEQFF. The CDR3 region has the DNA TGCGCCAGCAGCCAGCCTACTAGCAGCGATGAGCAGTTCTTC.

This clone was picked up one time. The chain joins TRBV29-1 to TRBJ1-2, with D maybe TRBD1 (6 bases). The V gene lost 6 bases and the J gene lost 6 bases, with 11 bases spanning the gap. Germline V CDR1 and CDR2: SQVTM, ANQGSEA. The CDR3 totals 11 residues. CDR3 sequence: CSVPGGHGYTF. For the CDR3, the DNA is TGCAGCGTGCCGGGGGGGCATGGCTACACCTTC. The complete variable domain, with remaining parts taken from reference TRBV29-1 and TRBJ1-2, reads SAVISQKPSRDICQRGTSLTIQCQVDSQVTMMFWYRQQPGQSLTLIATANQGSEATYESGFVIDKFPISRPNLTFSTLTVSNMSPEDSSIYLCSVPGGHGYTFGSGTRLTVV.

CDR3 in DNA: TGTGCCAGCAGGGCCCTAGCGGGGGGCCAGACCTACGAGCAGTACTTC. Protein sequence: CASRALAGGQTYEQYF. The chain employs TRBV2 and TRBJ2-7, with TRBD2 identical over 11 bases. The CDR3 has 16 amino acids. The trim removed 6 bases at V and 2 bases at J, leaving 9 bases unmatched. Germline V gene lookup returns CDR1 SNHLY and CDR2 FYNNEI.

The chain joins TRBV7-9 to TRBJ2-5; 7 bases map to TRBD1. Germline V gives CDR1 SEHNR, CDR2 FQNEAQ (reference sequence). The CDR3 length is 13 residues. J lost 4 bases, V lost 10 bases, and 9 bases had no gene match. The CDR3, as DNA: TGTGCCACCACGTGGGACAGCAGAGAGACCCAGTACTTC. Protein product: CATTWDSRETQYF.

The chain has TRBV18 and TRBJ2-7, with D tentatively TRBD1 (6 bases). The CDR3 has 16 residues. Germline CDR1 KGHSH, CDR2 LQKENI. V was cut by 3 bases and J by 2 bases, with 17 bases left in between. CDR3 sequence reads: CASSPIPGDKAYEQYF. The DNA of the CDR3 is TGTGCCAGCTCACCTATTCCAGGGGATAAGGCCTACGAGCAGTACTTC.

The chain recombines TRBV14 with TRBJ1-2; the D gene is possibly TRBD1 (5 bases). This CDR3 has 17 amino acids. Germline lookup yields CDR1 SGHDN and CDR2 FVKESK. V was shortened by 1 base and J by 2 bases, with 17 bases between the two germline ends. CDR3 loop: CASSQVLDKTRNYGYTF. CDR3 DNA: TGTGCCAGCAGCCAAGTCCTGGACAAAACCCGAAACTATGGCTACACCTTC.

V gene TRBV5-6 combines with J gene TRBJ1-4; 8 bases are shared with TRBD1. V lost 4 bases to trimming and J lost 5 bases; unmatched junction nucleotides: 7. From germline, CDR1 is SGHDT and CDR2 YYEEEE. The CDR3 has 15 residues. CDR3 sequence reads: CASSRLDRANEKLFF. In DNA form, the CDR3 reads TGTGCCAGCAGCCGGCTGGACAGGGCGAATGAAAAACTGTTTTTT.

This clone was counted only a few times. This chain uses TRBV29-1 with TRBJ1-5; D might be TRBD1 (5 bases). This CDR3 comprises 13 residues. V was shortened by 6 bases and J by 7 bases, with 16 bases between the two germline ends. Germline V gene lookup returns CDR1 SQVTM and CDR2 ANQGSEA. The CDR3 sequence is CSVCTTDGQPQHF. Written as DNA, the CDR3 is TGCAGCGTGTGCACGACAGATGGACAGCCCCAGCATTTT.